This T cell receptor (beta chain) was captured in a study of cytomegalovirus exposure and HLA in healthy donors. Study details: Findings of an earlier analysis included more than 90 million unique TCR beta sequences from roughly 190 million T cells. About 85 million unique TCR sequences came from HLA-typed donors in an early release. Study-level points and caveats: Earlier analysis looked at TCR beta V segments, and most were productive about 90% or about 30% of the time.

This clone was detected only a few times. The antigen is unknown. With 60 Vbeta and 13 Jbeta primers, the PCR was carried out. Only in-frame clones appear in the TCRdb table, and some are missing; sequencing was by immunoSEQ multiplex PCR. The table shows approximately 77,000 clones, with over 70% occurring only once. The CDR3 loop spans 12 amino acids. Trimming took 2 bases from V and 8 from J; bases not matched to a gene: 3. The germline CDR1 and CDR2 sequences are SGHRS and YFSETQ. The sequenced material came from PBMCs. The chain employs TRBV5-1 and TRBJ1-2; TRBD1 matches at 7 bases. The TCR was taken from a middle-aged woman in good health and CMV-seronegative. CDR3 in DNA: TGCGCCAGCAGCTTACAGGGGCAGGGCTACACCTTC. It codes for CASSLQGQGYTF. Full variable domain (outside the CDR3, taken from reference TRBV5-1 and TRBJ1-2): KAGVTQTPRYLIKTRGQQVTLSCSPISGHRSVSWYQQTPGQGLQFLFEYFSETQRNKGNFPGRFSGRQFSNSRSEMNVSTLELGDSALYLCASSLQGQGYTFGSGTRLTVV.